This T cell receptor beta chain is from a study of lymphopenia after photon versus proton radiotherapy. The data were produced by immunoSEQ multiplex PCR, yet TCRdb's version contains in-frame clones alone and is incomplete. The profile shows some 29,000 clones, 65% to 85% of them singletons. The germline gives CDR1 SGHAT, CDR2 FQNNGV. This CDR3 spans 15 amino acids. The germline V and J ends were trimmed by 4 bases and 4 bases, with 15 bases remaining between them. Study-level points and caveats: Better survival with proton therapy was suggested as possible, not demonstrated.

In the case of this clone: What it recognizes is unknown.

The clonotype was recovered from a man in his fifties or sixties with gastric cancer. V usage is TRBV11-2 and J usage is TRBJ2-3; D perhaps matches TRBD2 (5 bases). This material consisted of peripheral blood, taken from a patient treated with photon-based radiotherapy. This CDR3 reads CASSSDGKIADTQYF. CDR3 DNA: TGTGCCAGCAGCTCCGACGGGAAGATTGCAGATACGCAGTATTTT. The full variable domain, completed using reference TRBV11-2 and TRBJ2-3, is EAGVAQSPRYKIIEKRQSVAFWCNPISGHATLYWYQQILGQGPKLLIQFQNNGVVDDSQLPKDRFSAERLKGVDSTLKIQPAKLEDSAVYLCASSSDGKIADTQYFGPGTRLTVL.